What follows are 10 T cell receptor beta chains derived from one specimen sequenced in a study of cytomegalovirus exposure and HLA in healthy donors. A multiplex PCR was run with 60 Vbeta primers and 13 Jbeta primers. TCRdb keeps only in-frame clones here, not all; method: immunoSEQ multiplex PCR. The table records approximately 95,000 clones, under 85% of them present only once. The source material was PBMCs. The source of these receptors is a woman aged 40-49 years in good health and CMV-seropositive.

This clone was seen once. The rearrangement links TRBV7-9 to TRBJ1-2; 7 bases fit TRBD1. Germline CDR1 and CDR2: SEHNR and FQNEAQ (reference sequence). The CDR3 sequence is 19 residues long. After removal of 5 bases from V and 2 bases from J, the junction contained 20 bases not matched to a gene. CDR3 coding DNA: TGTGCCAGCAGCCCCTTGGGATGGGGACAGTTAGCTCTCAACTATGGCTACACCTTC. Its protein is CASSPLGWGQLALNYGYTF.

CDR3 in DNA: TGCGCCAGCAGCTTGCACAGGGGAGTTTTTAACTATGGCTACACCTTC. Translation gives CASSLHRGVFNYGYTF. V usage is TRBV5-1 and J usage is TRBJ1-2; TRBD1 agrees at 7 bases. Germline assignment: CDR1 SGHRS and CDR2 YFSETQ. With 1 base clipped from V and 1 base from J, the junction kept 7 bases outside the gene matches. This CDR3 region has 16 residues.

This clone was found a few times. CDR3 protein: CATSRDFLNTEAFF. CDR3 sequence (DNA): TGTGCCACCAGCAGAGACTTTCTGAACACTGAAGCTTTCTTT. The chain employs TRBV15 and TRBJ1-1; the D is unclear. Trimming cost V 0 bases and J 0 bases, with 5 bases left between them. Germline CDR1 is LNHNV and CDR2 is YYDKDF (reference sequence). The CDR3 contains 14 residues.

The gene calls are TRBV2 and TRBJ2-1; TRBD1 is a possible D gene (5 bases). This CDR3 contains 11 residues. Trimming cost V 7 bases and J 6 bases, with 7 bases left between them. Germline V gene data show CDR1 as SNHLY and CDR2 as FYNNEI. The CDR3 region has the DNA TGTGCCAGCACCAGGGTCAATGAGCAGTTCTTC. It translates to CASTRVNEQFF. Combining the CDR3 with reference TRBV2 and TRBJ2-1 gives the whole variable domain EPEVTQTPSHQVTQMGQEVILRCVPISNHLYFYWYRQILGQKVEFLVSFYNNEISEKSEIFDDQFSVERPDGSNFTLKIRSTKLEDSAMYFCASTRVNEQFFGPGTRLTVL.

The rearrangement links TRBV4-1 to TRBJ2-1; 14 nucleotides line up with TRBD2. The V gene end was trimmed by 3 bases and the J gene end by 1 base; junction bases not matched to a gene: 2. Germline CDR1 MGHRA, CDR2 YSYEKL. The CDR3 has 17 residues. CDR3: CASSHRTSGRSYNEQFF. The CDR3 bases are TGCGCCAGCAGCCACCGGACTAGCGGGAGGTCCTACAATGAGCAGTTCTTC.

Comments on this clone: The germline gene is not matched at one end of the junction; a read error may be the cause. The chain is built from TRBV6-5 and TRBJ1-6; D is perhaps TRBD1 (6 bases). The CDR3 covers 13 residues. Germline V CDR1 and CDR2: MNHEY, SVGAGI. CDR3 sequence: CASRYSRGSPLHF. Here the CDR3 DNA reads TGTGCCAGCAGGTACTCCAGGGGTTCACCCCTCCACTTT.

This clone was observed a handful of times. The CDR3 spells CASSSAGGEEKLFF. DNA of the CDR3: TGTGCCAGCAGTTCCGCAGGGGGCGAGGAAAAACTGTTTTTT. The V call is TRBV6-6, the J call TRBJ1-4; 8 bases are a match to TRBD1. CDR1 MNHNY and CDR2 SVGAGI come from the germline V gene (reference sequence). V was pared by 4 bases and J by 8 bases, with 6 bases of the junction left unmatched. CDR3 size: 14 residues.

The chain uses TRBV11-3 and TRBJ2-3, with D unclear. The germline V gene has CDR1 SGHNT and CDR2 YENEEA. With 3 bases removed from V and 0 bases from J, the gap between germline ends came to 7 bases. This CDR3 has 14 amino acids. The DNA for the CDR3 is TGTGCCAGCAGCTTGACTGGGAGCACAGATACGCAGTATTTT. This encodes CASSLTGSTDTQYF.

This chain joins TRBV30 and TRBJ1-3; D unresolved. There are 16 residues in the CDR3. In germline, CDR1 is GTSNPN, CDR2 SVGIG (reference sequence). Trimming pared 4 bases from V and 0 bases from J, leaving 16 bases between. The CDR3 is CAWTASFLSSGNTIYF. The CDR3 DNA follows: TGTGCCTGGACCGCCTCCTTCTTGAGCTCTGGAAACACCATATATTTT.

V is TRBV6-1 and J is TRBJ2-1, with D maybe TRBD2 (6 bases). This CDR3 has 14 residues. Germline CDR1 and CDR2: MNHNS and SASEGT. V was cut by 4 bases and J by 8 bases, with 15 bases left in between. The DNA for the CDR3 is TGTGCCAGCAGTGCTGCGGGATCATTGTATGAGCAGTTCTTC. Translating gives CASSAAGSLYEQFF.